The present TCR beta chain was sequenced within a study of shared clonotypes between healthy human individuals. Trimming took 0 bases from V and 2 from J, leaving 6 bases between them. Germline V gives CDR1 SGHDT, CDR2 YYEEEE. The CDR3 sequence is 14 residues long. TCRdb keeps only in-frame clones here, not all; method: immunoSEQ multiplex PCR. The sample holds 700,000 or so clones, 60% to 80% seen once. This clone was seen a handful of times. The sequenced material came from memory CD4+ T cells sorted from blood. The subset is: CD45RA-negative fraction. J is TRBJ1-3 and V is TRBV5-6; no definite D call. This sequence originates from a woman aged 25 to 39 in good health. DNA for the CDR3: TGTGCCAGCAGCTTGGGGTCGACTGGAAACACCATATATTTT. Translation gives CASSLGSTGNTIYF.